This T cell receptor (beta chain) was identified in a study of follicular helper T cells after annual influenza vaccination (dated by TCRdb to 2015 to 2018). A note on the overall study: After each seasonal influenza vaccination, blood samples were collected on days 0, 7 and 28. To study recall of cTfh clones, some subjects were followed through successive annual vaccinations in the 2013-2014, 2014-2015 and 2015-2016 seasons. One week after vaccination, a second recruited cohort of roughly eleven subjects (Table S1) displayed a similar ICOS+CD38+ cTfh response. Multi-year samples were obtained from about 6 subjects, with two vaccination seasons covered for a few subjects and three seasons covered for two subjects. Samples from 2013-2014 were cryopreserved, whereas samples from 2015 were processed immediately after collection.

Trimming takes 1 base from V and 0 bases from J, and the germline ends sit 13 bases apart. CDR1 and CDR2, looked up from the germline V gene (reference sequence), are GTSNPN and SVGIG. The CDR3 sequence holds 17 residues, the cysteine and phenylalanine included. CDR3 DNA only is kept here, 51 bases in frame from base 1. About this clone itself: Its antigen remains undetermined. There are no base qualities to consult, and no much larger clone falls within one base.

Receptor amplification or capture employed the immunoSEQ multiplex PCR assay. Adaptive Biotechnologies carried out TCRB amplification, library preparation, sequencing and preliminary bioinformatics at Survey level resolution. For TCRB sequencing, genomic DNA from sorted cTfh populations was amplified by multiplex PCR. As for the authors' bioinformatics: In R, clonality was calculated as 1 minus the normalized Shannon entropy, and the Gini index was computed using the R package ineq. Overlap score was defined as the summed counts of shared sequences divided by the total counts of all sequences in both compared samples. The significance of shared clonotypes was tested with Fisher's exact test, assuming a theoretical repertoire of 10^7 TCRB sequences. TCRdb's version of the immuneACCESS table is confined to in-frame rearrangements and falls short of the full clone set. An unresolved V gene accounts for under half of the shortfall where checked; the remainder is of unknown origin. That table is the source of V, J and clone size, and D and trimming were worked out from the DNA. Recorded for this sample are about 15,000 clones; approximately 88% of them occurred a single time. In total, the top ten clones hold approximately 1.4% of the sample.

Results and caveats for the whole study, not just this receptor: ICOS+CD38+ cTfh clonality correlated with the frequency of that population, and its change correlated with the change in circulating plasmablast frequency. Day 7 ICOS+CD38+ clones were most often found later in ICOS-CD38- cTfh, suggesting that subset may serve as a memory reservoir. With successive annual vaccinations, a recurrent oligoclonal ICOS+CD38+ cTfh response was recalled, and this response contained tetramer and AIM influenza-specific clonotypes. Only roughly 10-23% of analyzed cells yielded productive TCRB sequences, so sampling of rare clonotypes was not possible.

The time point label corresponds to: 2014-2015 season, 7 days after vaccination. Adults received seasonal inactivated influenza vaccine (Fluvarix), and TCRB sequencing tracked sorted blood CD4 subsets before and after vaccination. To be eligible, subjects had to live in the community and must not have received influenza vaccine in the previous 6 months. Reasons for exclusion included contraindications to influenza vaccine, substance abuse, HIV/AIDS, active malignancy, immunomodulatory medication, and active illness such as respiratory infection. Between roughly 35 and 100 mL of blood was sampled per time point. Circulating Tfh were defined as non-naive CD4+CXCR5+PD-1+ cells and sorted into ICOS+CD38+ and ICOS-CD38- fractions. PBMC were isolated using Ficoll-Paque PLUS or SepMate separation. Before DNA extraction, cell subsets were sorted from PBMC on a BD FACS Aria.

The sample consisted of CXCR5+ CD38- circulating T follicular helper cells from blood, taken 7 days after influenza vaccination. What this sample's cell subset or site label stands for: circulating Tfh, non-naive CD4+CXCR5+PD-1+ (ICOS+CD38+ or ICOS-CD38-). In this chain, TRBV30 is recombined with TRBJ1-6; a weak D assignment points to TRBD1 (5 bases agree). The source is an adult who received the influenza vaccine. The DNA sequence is TGTGCCTGGAGTGACCGACAGCGAAGCTCCTATAATTCACCCCTCCACTTT. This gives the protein CAWSDRQRSSYNSPLHF.